The source of this T cell receptor (beta chain) is a study of blood T cell repertoires in COVID-19. As for the study in general: Italy, Spain and the United States were the sources of the convalescent and acute COVID-19 samples. T cells, B-cell-depleted T cells, or PBMCs provided the cDNA or gDNA that served as material.

Original processing methods: For nucleated cells, counts were estimated from reference gene primer amplification. Sequencing was performed with immunoSEQ multiplex PCR; in TCRdb, only in-frame clones are kept and a portion is missing. V and J calls and clone size come straight from that table; D and trimming were deduced from the DNA. The profile covers 350,000 to 450,000 clones, with about 85% appearing a single time and under 4% taken by the ten largest. V was shortened by 5 bases and J by 6 bases, with 8 bases between the two germline ends. Germline CDR1 reads SNHLY; CDR2 reads FYNNEI. This CDR3 region has 12 residues.

The receptor was derived from a woman aged 18 to 35 with acute or convalescent COVID-19. The sequencing sample was made of peripheral blood. V usage is TRBV2 and J usage is TRBJ2-1; no clear D gene. The CDR3 sequence: CASSKQINEQFF. DNA for the CDR3: TGTGCCAGCAGTAAACAGATCAATGAGCAGTTCTTC.